This T cell receptor beta chain appears in the sequencing data of a study of blood T cells in healthy people across ages. Study outcomes and limitations: Observed TCR beta diversity per million T cells went down as age went up. This fall followed a roughly linear course with age.

Germline V lookup: CDR1 DFQATT, CDR2 SNEGSKA (reference sequence). This CDR3 has 19 residues. Trimming took 5 bases from V and 10 from J; bases not matched to a gene: 26. The authors ran a second PCR of 7 to 11 cycles using a sample-barcoded 5' primer and a J-beta primer mix. TCRdb reprocessed the 5' RACE reads via MiXCR and lists one record per CDR3 protein. Of around 1.5 million distinct CDR3 sequences listed, approximately 60% are singletons. Points on this clonotype: What it recognizes is unknown.

The TCR sequence derives from a man in his late teens or twenties in good health. The sequenced sample consisted of blood. The chain employs TRBV20-1 and TRBJ2-1; 10 bases map to TRBD1. CDR3 region: CSAGRQGARFTPGAWEQFF. In DNA form, the CDR3 reads TGCAGTGCTGGACGACAGGGGGCTCGGTTTACCCCGGGAGCATGGGAGCAGTTCTTC.